This TCR beta chain was documented in a study of cytomegalovirus exposure and HLA in healthy donors. Study overall: The roughly 120 million unique TCR beta sequences, from 150 million to 200 million T cells, were found by an earlier analysis. Drawn from HLA-typed donors, tens of millions of unique TCRs were held in an early data release.

About this clone itself: Its antigen is not identified.

Study outcomes and limitations: The study dropped some indistinguishable V segments, TRBV6-2 and TRBV6-3 among them. V- and J-gene trimming of TCR beta was linked (in a later analysis) to a missense DCLRE1C variant.

The PCR was carried out with 60 Vbeta primers and 13 Jbeta primers. Assay used: immunoSEQ multiplex PCR; TCRdb lists only in-frame clones, some missing. The data show some 190,000 clones, approximately 82% seen once. This CDR3 region has 18 residues. From germline, CDR1 is SGHDN and CDR2 FVKESK. Trimming removed 1 base from V and 7 bases from J; junction bases left unmatched: 10. This receptor was obtained from a man aged 35 to 55 in good health and CMV-seropositive. Sample: PBMCs. The gene calls are TRBV14 and TRBJ2-2, with 12 bases identical to TRBD2. CDR3 residues: CASSQGLLAGGPNGELFF. In DNA, the CDR3 is TGTGCCAGCAGCCAAGGTCTCCTAGCGGGAGGGCCTAACGGGGAGCTGTTTTTT.